The 19 T cell receptor beta chains in this list originate from one sample, sequenced in a study of shared clonotypes between healthy human individuals. Repertoires were generated with immunoSEQ multiplex PCR, while TCRdb's copy carries only in-frame clones and drops some. The table includes about 2.1 million clones, just under 95% detected once. The naive CD8 fraction comprised CD45RO-negative cells positively selected for CCR7 and excluded terminally differentiated effector memory CD45RA+ cells. Sequencing used naive CD8+ T cells from PBMCs. The receptors originated from a man aged 18 to 29 in good health. Some clones in this sample may be carry-over from other donors' samples.

This clone appeared once. CDR3: CASSVGPSSYNEQFF. The CDR3 bases are TGTGCCAGTAGTGTAGGGCCCAGCTCCTACAATGAGCAGTTCTTC. The chain combines TRBV19 with TRBJ2-1, with unresolved D. The CDR3 loop spans 15 amino acids. Germline lookup yields CDR1 LNHDA and CDR2 SQIVND (reference sequence). Trimming shortened V by 5 bases and J by 0 bases, and 11 bases separated the two germline ends.

This chain connects TRBV28 to TRBJ1-4; weak D call: TRBD1 (6 bases). The germline V gene has CDR1 MDHEN and CDR2 SYDVKM. V shed 1 base and J shed 4 bases, with 19 bases lying between them. The CDR3 length is 18 residues. CDR3 coding DNA: TGTGCCAGCAGTTTATTCATCCCGGGGACACTCATTAATGAAAAACTGTTTTTT. It specifies CASSLFIPGTLINEKLFF. Based on the CDR3 plus reference TRBV28 and TRBJ1-4, the full variable domain is DVKVTQSSRYLVKRTGEKVFLECVQDMDHENMFWYRQDPGLGLRLIYFSYDVKMKEKGDIPEGYSVSREKKERFSLILESASTNQTSMYLCASSLFIPGTLINEKLFFGSGTQLSVL.

This chain links TRBV4-1 with TRBJ1-1; TRBD1 matches 12 bases. With V trimmed by 4 bases and J by 3 bases, 9 bases remained unmatched. CDR3 length: 17 amino acids. In germline, CDR1 is MGHRA, CDR2 YSYEKL. CDR3 bases: TGCGCCAGCAGCCGCTGGGGGACAGGGGGCCTTGACACTGAAGCTTTCTTT. This encodes CASSRWGTGGLDTEAFF.

The V call is TRBV29-1, the J call TRBJ2-3, with 11 bases that match TRBD1. With 6 bases clipped from V and 2 bases from J, the junction kept 7 bases outside the gene matches. CDR1 and CDR2 (germline): SQVTM, ANQGSEA. This CDR3 is 15 amino acids long. Here the CDR3 DNA reads TGCAGCGTCAATGGACAGGGGGCCTCCACAGATACGCAGTATTTT. Amino acid sequence: CSVNGQGASTDTQYF.

Regarding this clone: Other DNA variants within this sample encode the same CDR3. The V gene is TRBV2, the J gene TRBJ1-2; tentatively, D is TRBD1 (5 bases). CDR3 length: 13 amino acids. Trimming stripped 6 bases from V and 2 bases from J, with 10 bases between. Germline V lookup: CDR1 SNHLY, CDR2 FYNNEI. The CDR3 DNA sequence: TGTGCCAGCAGCGGGACCGCCAACTATGGCTACACCTTC. Its protein is CASSGTANYGYTF. The entire variable domain, with the rest obtained from reference TRBV2 and TRBJ1-2, is as follows: EPEVTQTPSHQVTQMGQEVILRCVPISNHLYFYWYRQILGQKVEFLVSFYNNEISEKSEIFDDQFSVERPDGSNFTLKIRSTKLEDSAMYFCASSGTANYGYTFGSGTRLTVV.

The V call is TRBV7-9, the J call TRBJ1-1; D gene ambiguous. The CDR3 sequence is 14 residues long. Germline CDR1 SEHNR, CDR2 FQNEAQ (reference sequence). Trimming removed 4 bases from V and 0 bases from J, with 9 bases in between. CDR3 in DNA: TGTGCCAGCAGCTCCGGACTCATGAACACTGAAGCTTTCTTT. Its protein product is CASSSGLMNTEAFF. The full variable domain, its missing parts supplied by reference TRBV7-9 and TRBJ1-1, is DTGVSQNPRHKITKRGQNVTFRCDPISEHNRLYWYRQTLGQGPEFLTYFQNEAQLEKSRLLSDRFSAERPKGSFSTLEIQRTEQGDSAMYLCASSSGLMNTEAFFGQGTRLTVV.

This sequence joins TRBV2 and TRBJ2-3, with D tentatively TRBD2 (5 bases). This CDR3 has 16 amino acids. The germline V gene has CDR1 SNHLY and CDR2 FYNNEI. Trimming shortened V by 6 bases and J by 0 bases, and 16 bases separated the two germline ends. In DNA form, the CDR3 reads TGTGCCAGCAGAATTAGAAGCGGATCTAGCACAGATACGCAGTATTTT. This gives the protein CASRIRSGSSTDTQYF.

Worth noting for this clone: Other DNA sequences in the sample encode the same CDR3. This chain uses TRBV4-3 with TRBJ2-7; 9 bases are a match to TRBD1. This CDR3 is built from 14 residues. The V and J ends lost 4 bases and 2 bases, in that order; junction bases with no gene match: 3. The germline CDR1 and CDR2 sequences are LGHNA and YSLEER. The CDR3 DNA reads as TGCGCCAGCAGCCCGGGACAGGGAGCCTACGAGCAGTACTTC. It encodes CASSPGQGAYEQYF.

This sequence joins TRBV7-8 and TRBJ2-1, with 12 bases fitting TRBD2. J gave up 5 bases and V 8 bases, and 1 base lay outside the gene matches. The CDR3 is 13 amino acids. Germline CDR1 reads SGHVS; CDR2 reads FQNEAQ. This CDR3 is CASRLAGDNEQFF. In DNA form, the CDR3 reads TGTGCCAGCCGACTAGCGGGGGACAATGAGCAGTTCTTC.

The chain combines TRBV11-2 with TRBJ2-1, with a weak D call TRBD2 (5 bases). The germline gives CDR1 SGHAT, CDR2 FQNNGV. Trimming left V 1 base short and J 7 bases short, with 17 bases between. There are 16 residues in the CDR3. CDR3 amino acids: CASSLVAYPWRNEQFF. DNA of the CDR3: TGTGCCAGCAGCTTAGTTGCGTACCCCTGGAGGAATGAGCAGTTCTTC.

The chain is built from TRBV6-5 and TRBJ2-1; D possibly corresponds to TRBD2 (6 bases). V was cut by 2 bases and J by 7 bases, with 15 bases left in between. The CDR3 is 15 residues long. Germline lookup yields CDR1 MNHEY and CDR2 SVGAGI. The CDR3 is CASSYIPFSGNEQFF. The DNA for the CDR3 is TGTGCCAGCAGTTACATACCATTTAGCGGAAATGAGCAGTTCTTC.

This clone has a single count. The chain is built from TRBV27 and TRBJ2-7, with a tentative D call TRBD2 (6 bases). The CDR3 is made up of 18 amino acids. Germline CDR1 and CDR2: MNHEY and SMNVEV (reference sequence). Trimming cost V 5 bases and J 1 base, with 24 bases left between them. The CDR3 protein is CASSPSQSPSGLSYEQYF. DNA of the CDR3: TGTGCCAGCAGTCCATCCCAGTCCCCCAGCGGGTTGTCCTACGAGCAGTACTTC.

V and J are TRBV28 and TRBJ2-7, with 7 bases identical to TRBD1. The CDR3 has 13 residues. The junction had 6 bases not matched to a gene; V was cut back by 7 bases and J by 3 bases. Germline V CDR1 and CDR2: MDHEN, SYDVKM. CDR3 sequence reads: CASKGAEHYEQYF. The DNA for the CDR3 is TGTGCCAGCAAGGGGGCAGAGCACTACGAGCAGTACTTC.

For the CDR3, the DNA is TGCGCCAGCAGCGGCAGTCCCGAGACCCAGTACTTC. It yields the protein CASSGSPETQYF. The chain has TRBV5-1 and TRBJ2-5; no definite D call. Germline V gene sequence: CDR1 SGHRS, CDR2 YFSETQ. The CDR3 is 12 residues long. V was shortened by 4 bases and J by 5 bases, with 9 bases between the two germline ends.

The rearrangement links TRBV9 to TRBJ1-2, with D possibly being TRBD1 (5 bases). CDR1 SGDLS and CDR2 YYNGEE come from the germline V gene. V lost 4 bases and J 2 bases, leaving 12 bases between the germline ends. The CDR3 has 14 amino acids. CDR3 in DNA: TGTGCCAGCAGCCTATGGACAACCAACTATGGCTACACCTTC. This encodes CASSLWTTNYGYTF.

Concerning this clone: Relative to the germline gene, one junction end is altered; a read error may explain this. This chain links TRBV6-5 with TRBJ2-2; no clear D gene. CDR3 size: 13 residues. The germline V gene encodes CDR1 MNHEY and CDR2 SVGAGI. This chain's CDR3 is CASSDSRTGELFF. The CDR3, as DNA: TGTGCCAGCAGTGACTCTCGCACCGGGGAGCTGTTTTTT.

The V call is TRBV27, the J call TRBJ2-1, with 9 nucleotides matching TRBD2. The J segment lost 12 bases and the V segment lost 6 bases, leaving 12 bases of the junction unmatched. Germline V lookup: CDR1 MNHEY, CDR2 SMNVEV (reference sequence). The CDR3 totals 14 residues. The CDR3 DNA is TGTGCCAGCAGCCTCCGTAGCGGGAGCCCCGTGCAGTTCTTC. Its translation: CASSLRSGSPVQFF.

The chain carries TRBV19 and TRBJ2-7, with 7 nucleotides matching TRBD2. This CDR3 contains 17 residues. Germline CDR1 is LNHDA and CDR2 is SQIVND (reference sequence). The ends lost 6 bases at V and 7 bases at J; junction bases unmatched: 21. Here the CDR3 DNA reads TGTGCCAGTAGCCCTCGGTTGGGAGGGCCCTCAAGTCGGGAGCAGTACTTC. Translating gives CASSPRLGGPSSREQYF.

With regard to this clone: Other DNA variants within this sample encode the same CDR3. The chain joins TRBV27 to TRBJ2-3; D unresolved. V lost 3 bases, J lost 0 bases, and 10 bases lay in between. CDR1 and CDR2 (germline): MNHEY, SMNVEV (reference sequence). This CDR3 has 15 residues. The CDR3 loop is CASSFGTASTDTQYF. CDR3 sequence (DNA): TGTGCCAGCAGTTTTGGCACAGCTAGCACAGATACGCAGTATTTT.